The present T cell receptor beta chain was sequenced within a study of blood T cell repertoires in COVID-19. Study overall: T cells, B-cell-depleted T cells, or PBMCs provided the cDNA or gDNA that served as material.

The germline V gene has CDR1 MGHRA and CDR2 YSYEKL. Between the trimmed V and J ends, which lost 1 base and 5 bases, there was a span of 14 bases. The CDR3 is 15 amino acids. Clones were read by immunoSEQ multiplex PCR, and TCRdb kept only the in-frame ones, dropping some. The sample carries fewer than 55,000 clones, 81% recorded once. V and J are TRBV4-1 and TRBJ1-2, with D uncertain. The sequenced material came from peripheral blood. The TCR was taken from a woman of 80 years or more with COVID-19, enrolled during active disease. CDR3 residues: CASSQADGLRYGYTF. The CDR3 nucleotides are TGCGCCAGCAGCCAAGCCGACGGACTTCGATATGGCTACACCTTC.